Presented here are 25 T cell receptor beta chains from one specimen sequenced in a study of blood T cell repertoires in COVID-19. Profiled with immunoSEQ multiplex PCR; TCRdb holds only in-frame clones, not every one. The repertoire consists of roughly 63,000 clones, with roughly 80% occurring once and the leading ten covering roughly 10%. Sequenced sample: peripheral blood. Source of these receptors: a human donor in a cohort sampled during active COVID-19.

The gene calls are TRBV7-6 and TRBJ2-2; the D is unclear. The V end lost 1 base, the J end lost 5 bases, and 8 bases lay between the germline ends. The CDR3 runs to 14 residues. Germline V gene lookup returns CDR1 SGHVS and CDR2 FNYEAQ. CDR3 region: CASSLGALTGELFF. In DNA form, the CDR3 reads TGTGCCAGCAGCTTAGGGGCCCTGACCGGGGAGCTGTTTTTT.

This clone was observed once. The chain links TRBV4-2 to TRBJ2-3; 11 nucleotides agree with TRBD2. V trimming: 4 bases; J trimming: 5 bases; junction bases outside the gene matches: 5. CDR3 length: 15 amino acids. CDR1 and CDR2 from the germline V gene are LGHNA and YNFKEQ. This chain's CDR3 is CASSPAGTSGDTQYF. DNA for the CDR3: TGTGCCAGCAGCCCGGCCGGGACTAGCGGAGATACGCAGTATTTT.

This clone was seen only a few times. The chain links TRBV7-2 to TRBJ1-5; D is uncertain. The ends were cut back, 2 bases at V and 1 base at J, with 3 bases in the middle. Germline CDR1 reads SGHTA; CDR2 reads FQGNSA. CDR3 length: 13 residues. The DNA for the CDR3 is TGTGCCAGCAGCTTACGGAGCAATCAGCCCCAGCATTTT. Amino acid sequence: CASSLRSNQPQHF.

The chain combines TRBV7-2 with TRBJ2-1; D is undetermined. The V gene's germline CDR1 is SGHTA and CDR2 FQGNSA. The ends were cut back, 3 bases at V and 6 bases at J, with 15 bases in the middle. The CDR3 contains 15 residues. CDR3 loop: CASSFLPGILNEQFF. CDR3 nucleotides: TGTGCCAGCAGCTTTTTACCAGGAATCCTCAATGAGCAGTTCTTC.

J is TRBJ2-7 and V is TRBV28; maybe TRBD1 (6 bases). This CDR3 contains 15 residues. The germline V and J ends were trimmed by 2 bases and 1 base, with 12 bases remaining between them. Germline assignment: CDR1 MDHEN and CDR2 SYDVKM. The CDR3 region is CASSLSGTGSYEQYF. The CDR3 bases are TGTGCCAGCAGTTTAAGCGGAACAGGGTCCTACGAGCAGTACTTC.

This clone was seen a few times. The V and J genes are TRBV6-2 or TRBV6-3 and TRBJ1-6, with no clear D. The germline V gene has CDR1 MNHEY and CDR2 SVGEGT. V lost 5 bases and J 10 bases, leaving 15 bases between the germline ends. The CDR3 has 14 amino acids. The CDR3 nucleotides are TGTGCCAGCAGTGATGAAAGGCCGGGGTCACCCCTCCACTTT. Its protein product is CASSDERPGSPLHF.

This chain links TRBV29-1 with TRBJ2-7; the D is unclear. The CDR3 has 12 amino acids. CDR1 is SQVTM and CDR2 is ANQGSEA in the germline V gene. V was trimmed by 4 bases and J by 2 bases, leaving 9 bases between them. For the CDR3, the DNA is TGCAGCGTTGTCGCTCGCGCCTACGAGCAGTACTTC. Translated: CSVVARAYEQYF.

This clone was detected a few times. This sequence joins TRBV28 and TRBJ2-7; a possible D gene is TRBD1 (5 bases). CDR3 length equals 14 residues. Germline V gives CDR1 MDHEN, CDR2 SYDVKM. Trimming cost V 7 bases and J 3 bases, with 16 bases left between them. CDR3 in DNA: TGTGCCAGCACGACCAAAACGCAGGGCTACGAGCAGTACTTC. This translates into CASTTKTQGYEQYF.

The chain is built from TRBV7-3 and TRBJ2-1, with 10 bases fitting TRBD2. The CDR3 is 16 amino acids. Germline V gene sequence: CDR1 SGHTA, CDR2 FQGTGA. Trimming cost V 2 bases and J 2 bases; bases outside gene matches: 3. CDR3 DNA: TGTGCCAGCAGCTTACAACTAGCGGGAACCTACAATGAGCAGTTCTTC. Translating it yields CASSLQLAGTYNEQFF. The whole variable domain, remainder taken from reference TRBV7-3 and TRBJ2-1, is GAGVSQTPSNKVTEKGKYVELRCDPISGHTALYWYRQSLGQGPEFLIYFQGTGAADDSGLPNDRFFAVRPEGSVSTLKIQRTERGDSAVYLCASSLQLAGTYNEQFFGPGTRLTVL.

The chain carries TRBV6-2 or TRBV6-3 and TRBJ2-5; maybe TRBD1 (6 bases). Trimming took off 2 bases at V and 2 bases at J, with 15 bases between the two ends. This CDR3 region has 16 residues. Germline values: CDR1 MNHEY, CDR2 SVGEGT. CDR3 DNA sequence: TGTGCCAGCAGTTACCTAGGGACAAGAGCTCAAGAGACCCAGTACTTC. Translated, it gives CASSYLGTRAQETQYF.

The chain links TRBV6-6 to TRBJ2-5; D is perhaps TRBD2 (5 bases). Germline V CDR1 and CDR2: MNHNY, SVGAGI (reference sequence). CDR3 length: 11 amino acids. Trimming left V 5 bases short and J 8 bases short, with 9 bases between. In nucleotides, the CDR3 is TGTGCCAGCAGTCGTAGCGAAACCCAGTACTTC. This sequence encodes CASSRSETQYF.

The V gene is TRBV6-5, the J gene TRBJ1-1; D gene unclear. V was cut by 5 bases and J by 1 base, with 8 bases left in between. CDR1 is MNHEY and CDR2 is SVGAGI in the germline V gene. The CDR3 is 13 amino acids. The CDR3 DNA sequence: TGTGCCAGCAGTAGAGAGTCGAACACTGAAGCTTTCTTT. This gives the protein CASSRESNTEAFF.

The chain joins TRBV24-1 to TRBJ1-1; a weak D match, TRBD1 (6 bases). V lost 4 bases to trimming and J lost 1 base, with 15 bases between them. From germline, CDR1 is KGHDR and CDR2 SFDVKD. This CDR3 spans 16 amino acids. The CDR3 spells CATSDPKQGANTEAFF. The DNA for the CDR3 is TGTGCCACCAGTGACCCAAAACAGGGAGCGAACACTGAAGCTTTCTTT.

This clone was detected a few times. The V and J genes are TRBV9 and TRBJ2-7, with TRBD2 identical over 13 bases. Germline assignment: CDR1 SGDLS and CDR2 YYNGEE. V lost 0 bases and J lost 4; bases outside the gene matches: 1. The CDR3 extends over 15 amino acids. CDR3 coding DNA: TGTGCCAGCAGCGTAGGGACTAGCGGGAGATACGAGCAGTACTTC. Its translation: CASSVGTSGRYEQYF.

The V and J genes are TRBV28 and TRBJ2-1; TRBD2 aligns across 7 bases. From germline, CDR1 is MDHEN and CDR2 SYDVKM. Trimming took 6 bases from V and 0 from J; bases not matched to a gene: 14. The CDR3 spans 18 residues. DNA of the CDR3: TGTGCCAGCAGCACCTTCGCGGGAGTACGAACCTCCTACAATGAGCAGTTCTTC. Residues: CASSTFAGVRTSYNEQFF.

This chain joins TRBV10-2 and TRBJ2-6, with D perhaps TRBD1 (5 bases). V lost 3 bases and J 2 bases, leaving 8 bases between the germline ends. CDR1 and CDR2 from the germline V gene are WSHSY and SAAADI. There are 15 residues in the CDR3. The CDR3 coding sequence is TGCGCCAGCAGTGAAGGGGCCCCTGGGGCCAACGTCCTGACTTTC. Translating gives CASSEGAPGANVLTF.

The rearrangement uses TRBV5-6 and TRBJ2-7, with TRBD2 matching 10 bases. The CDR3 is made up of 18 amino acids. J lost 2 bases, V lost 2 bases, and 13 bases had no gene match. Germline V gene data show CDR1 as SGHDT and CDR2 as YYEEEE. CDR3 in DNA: TGTGCCAGCAGCTTTTCCCGGCTAGCGGGAGTTAAAGCCTACGAGCAGTACTTC. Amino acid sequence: CASSFSRLAGVKAYEQYF.

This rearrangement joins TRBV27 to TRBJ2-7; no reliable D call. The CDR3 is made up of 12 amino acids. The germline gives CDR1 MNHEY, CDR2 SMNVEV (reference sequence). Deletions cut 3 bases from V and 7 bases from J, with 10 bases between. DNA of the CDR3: TGTGCCAGCAGTTTTCTTTCCAGGGAGCAGTACTTC. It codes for CASSFLSREQYF.

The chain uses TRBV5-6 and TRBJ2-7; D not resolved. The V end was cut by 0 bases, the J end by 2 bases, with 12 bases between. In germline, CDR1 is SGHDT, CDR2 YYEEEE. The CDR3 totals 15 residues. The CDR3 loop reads CASSLGPQVPYEQYF. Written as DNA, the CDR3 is TGTGCCAGCAGCTTGGGCCCGCAGGTCCCCTACGAGCAGTACTTC.

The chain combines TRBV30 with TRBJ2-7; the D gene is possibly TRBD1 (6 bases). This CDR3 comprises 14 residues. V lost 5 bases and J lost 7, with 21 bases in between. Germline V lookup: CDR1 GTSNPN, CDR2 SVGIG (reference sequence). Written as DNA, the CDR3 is TGTGCCTGGGGCCCGCGACAGGCTACTAATGAGCAGTACTTC. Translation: CAWGPRQATNEQYF.

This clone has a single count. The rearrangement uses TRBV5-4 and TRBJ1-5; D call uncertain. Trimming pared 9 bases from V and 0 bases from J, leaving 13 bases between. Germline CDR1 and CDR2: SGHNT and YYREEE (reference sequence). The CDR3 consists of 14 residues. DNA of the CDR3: TGTGCCACCAAGCAGCGATATAGCAATCAGCCCCAGCATTTT. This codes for CATKQRYSNQPQHF.

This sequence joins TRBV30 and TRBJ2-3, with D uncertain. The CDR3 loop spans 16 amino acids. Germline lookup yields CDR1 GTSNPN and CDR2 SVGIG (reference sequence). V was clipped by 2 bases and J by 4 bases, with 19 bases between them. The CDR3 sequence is CAWSPRPRQLPDTQYF. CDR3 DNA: TGTGCCTGGAGTCCCCGGCCCCGACAATTGCCAGATACGCAGTATTTT.

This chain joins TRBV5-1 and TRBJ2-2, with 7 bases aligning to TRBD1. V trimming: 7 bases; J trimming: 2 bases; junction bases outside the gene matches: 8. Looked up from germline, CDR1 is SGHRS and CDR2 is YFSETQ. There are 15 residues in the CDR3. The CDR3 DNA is TGCGCCAGCCTTGGGGACAGCGTTAACACCGGGGAGCTGTTTTTT. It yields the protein CASLGDSVNTGELFF.

CDR3 sequence: CASSNAYEQYF. The CDR3 bases are TGTGCCAGCAGCAATGCCTACGAGCAGTACTTC. The chain combines TRBV12-3 or TRBV12-4 with TRBJ2-7; no clear D gene. V was shortened by 6 bases and J by 2 bases, with 5 bases between the two germline ends. The CDR3 is made up of 11 amino acids.

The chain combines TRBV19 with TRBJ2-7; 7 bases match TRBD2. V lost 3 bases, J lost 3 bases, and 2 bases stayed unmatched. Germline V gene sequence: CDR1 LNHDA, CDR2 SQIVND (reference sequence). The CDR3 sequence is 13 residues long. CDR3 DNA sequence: TGTGCCAGTAGTATGACGGGAGGCTACGAGCAGTACTTC. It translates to CASSMTGGYEQYF.